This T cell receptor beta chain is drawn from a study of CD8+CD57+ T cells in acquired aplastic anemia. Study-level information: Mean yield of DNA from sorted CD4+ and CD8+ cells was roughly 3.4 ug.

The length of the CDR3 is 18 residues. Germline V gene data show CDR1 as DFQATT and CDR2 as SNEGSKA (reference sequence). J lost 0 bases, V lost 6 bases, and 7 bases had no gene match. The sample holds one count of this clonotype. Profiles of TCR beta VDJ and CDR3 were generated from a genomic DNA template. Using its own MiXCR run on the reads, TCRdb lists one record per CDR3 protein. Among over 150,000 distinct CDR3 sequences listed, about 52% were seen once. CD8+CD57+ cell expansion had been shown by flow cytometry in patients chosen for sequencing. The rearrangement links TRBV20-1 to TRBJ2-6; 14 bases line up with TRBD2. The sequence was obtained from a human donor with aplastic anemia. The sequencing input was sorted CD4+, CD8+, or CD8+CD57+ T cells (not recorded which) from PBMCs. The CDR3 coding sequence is TGCAGTGCAAGGACTAGCGGGGGGCTTAGCTCTGGGGCCAACGTCCTGACTTTC. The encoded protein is CSARTSGGLSSGANVLTF.